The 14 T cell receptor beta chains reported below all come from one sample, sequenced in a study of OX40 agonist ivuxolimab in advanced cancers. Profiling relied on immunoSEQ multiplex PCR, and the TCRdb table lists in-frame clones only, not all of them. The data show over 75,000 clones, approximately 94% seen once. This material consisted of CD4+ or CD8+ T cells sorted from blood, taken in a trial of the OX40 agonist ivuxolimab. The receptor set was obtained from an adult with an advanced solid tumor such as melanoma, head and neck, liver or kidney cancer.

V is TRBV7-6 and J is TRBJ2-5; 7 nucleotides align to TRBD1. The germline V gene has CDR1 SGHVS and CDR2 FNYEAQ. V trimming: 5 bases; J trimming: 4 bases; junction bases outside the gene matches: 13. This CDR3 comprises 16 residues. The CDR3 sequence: CASSPSPPGGGETQYF. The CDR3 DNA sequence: TGTGCCAGCAGCCCCTCCCCCCCAGGGGGTGGAGAGACCCAGTACTTC.

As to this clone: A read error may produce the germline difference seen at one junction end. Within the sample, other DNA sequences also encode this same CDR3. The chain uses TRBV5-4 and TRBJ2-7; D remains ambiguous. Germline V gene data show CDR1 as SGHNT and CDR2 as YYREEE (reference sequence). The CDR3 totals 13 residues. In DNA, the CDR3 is TGTGCTAGCAGCTTTGGTGGATCCTACGAGCAGTACTTC. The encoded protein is CASSFGGSYEQYF.

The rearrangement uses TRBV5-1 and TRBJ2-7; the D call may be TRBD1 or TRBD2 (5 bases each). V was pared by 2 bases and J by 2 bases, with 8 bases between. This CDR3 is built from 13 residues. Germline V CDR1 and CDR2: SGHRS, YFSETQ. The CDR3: CASSFGTTYEQYF. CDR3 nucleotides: TGCGCCAGCAGCTTTGGGACCACCTACGAGCAGTACTTC.

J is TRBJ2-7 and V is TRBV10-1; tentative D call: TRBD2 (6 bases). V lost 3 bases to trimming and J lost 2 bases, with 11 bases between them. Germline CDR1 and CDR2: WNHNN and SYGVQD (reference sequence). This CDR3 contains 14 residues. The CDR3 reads CASSDSGDPYEQYF. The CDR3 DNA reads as TGCGCCAGCAGTGACTCGGGAGATCCCTACGAGCAGTACTTC.

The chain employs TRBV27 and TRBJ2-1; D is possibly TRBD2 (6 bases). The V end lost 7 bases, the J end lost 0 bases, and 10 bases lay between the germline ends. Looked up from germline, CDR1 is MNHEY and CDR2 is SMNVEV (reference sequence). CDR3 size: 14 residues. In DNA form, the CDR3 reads TGTGCCAGCACCTTGGGGGGCTCCTACAATGAGCAGTTCTTC. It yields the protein CASTLGGSYNEQFF.

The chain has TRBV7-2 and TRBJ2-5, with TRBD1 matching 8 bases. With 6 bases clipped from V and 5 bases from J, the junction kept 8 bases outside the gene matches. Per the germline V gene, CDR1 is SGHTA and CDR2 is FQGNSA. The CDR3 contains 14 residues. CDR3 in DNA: TGTGCCAGCAGTCACCAGGGGGCTTGGGAGACCCAGTACTTC. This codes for CASSHQGAWETQYF.

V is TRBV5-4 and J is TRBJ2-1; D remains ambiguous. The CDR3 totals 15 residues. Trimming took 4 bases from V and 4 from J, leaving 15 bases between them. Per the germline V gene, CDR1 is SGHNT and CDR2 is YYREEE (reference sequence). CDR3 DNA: TGTGCCAGCAGCCCCCGCGAACCCACATACAATGAGCAGTTCTTC. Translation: CASSPREPTYNEQFF.

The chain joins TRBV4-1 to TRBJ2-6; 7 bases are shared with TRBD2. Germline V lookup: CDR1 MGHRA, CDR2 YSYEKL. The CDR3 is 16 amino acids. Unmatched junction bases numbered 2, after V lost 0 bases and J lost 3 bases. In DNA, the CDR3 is TGCGCCAGCAGCCAAGAATCGGGAGGTGGGGCCAACGTCCTGACTTTC. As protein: CASSQESGGGANVLTF.

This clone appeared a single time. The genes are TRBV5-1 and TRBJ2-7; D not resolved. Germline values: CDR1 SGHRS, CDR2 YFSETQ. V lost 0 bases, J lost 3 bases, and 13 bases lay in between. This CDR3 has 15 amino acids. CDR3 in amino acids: CASSLDSEFYYEQYF. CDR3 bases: TGCGCCAGCAGCTTGGACAGTGAGTTCTACTACGAGCAGTACTTC.

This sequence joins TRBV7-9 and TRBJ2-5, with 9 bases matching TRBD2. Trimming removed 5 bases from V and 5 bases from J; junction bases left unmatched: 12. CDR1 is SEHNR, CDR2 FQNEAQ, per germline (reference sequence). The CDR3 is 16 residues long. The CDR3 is CASSPPSAGGEETQYF. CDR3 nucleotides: TGTGCCAGCAGCCCGCCCTCAGCGGGAGGAGAGGAGACCCAGTACTTC.

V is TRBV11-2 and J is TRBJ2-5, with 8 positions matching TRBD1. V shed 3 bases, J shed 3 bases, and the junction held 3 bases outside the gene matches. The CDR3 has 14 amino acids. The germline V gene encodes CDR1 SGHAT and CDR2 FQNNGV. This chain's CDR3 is CASSFGQGKETQYF. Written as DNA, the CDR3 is TGTGCCAGCAGCTTCGGACAGGGAAAAGAGACCCAGTACTTC.

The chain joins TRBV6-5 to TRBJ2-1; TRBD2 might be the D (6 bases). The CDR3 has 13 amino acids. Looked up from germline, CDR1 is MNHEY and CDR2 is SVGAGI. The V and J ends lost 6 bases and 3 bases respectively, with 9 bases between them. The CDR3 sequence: CASSPGSYNEQFF. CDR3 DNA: TGTGCCAGCAGCCCCGGGAGCTACAATGAGCAGTTCTTC.

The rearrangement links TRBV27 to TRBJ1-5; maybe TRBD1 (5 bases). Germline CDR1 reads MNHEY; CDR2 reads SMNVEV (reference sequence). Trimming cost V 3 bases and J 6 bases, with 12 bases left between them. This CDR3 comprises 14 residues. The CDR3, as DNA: TGTGCCAGCAGTTTTGGGGGGATCGGTCAGCCCCAGCATTTT. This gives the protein CASSFGGIGQPQHF.

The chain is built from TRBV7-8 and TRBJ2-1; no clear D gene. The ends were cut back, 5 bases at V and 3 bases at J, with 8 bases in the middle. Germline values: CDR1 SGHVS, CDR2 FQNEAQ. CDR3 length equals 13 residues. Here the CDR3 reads CASSRQDYNEQFF. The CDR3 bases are TGTGCCAGCAGCCGCCAGGACTACAATGAGCAGTTCTTC.